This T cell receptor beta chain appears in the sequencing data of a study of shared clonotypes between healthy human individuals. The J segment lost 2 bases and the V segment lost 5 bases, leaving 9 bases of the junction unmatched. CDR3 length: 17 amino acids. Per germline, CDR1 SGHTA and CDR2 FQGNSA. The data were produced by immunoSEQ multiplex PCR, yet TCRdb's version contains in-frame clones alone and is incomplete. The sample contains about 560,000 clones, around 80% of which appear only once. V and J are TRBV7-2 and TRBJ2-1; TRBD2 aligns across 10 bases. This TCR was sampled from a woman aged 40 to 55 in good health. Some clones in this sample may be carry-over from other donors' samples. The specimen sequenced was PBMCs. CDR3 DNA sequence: TGTGCCAGCAGCCCTCAAGCGGGAGGGCCCCCCTACAATGAGCAGTTCTTC. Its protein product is CASSPQAGGPPYNEQFF.